This record looks at one T cell receptor (beta chain) sequence and its context. What it binds is not known. This sample is drawn from a study of T cells in pancreatic ductal adenocarcinoma. Method: immunoSEQ multiplex PCR; TCRdb's copy keeps in-frame clones and lacks some. The sample gives over 100,000 clones, 90% to 95% of which show up once; 2.5% to 3.5% is in the top ten. The selected patients with pancreatic ductal adenocarcinoma had surgery but no neoadjuvant therapy. Trimming removed 1 base from V and 6 bases from J; junction bases left unmatched: 13. Germline values: CDR1 LGHNA, CDR2 YNFKEQ. The CDR3 has 17 amino acids. Broader study findings: Enrichment of CD45RO+ effector over naive T cells in tumors may bias clonality. Tumor samples had fewer productive templates and about 8-fold fewer unique clonotypes than blood.

What was sequenced was PBMCs. The sequence was obtained from a human donor with pancreatic ductal adenocarcinoma. This chain joins TRBV4-2 and TRBJ1-1; 8 bases align to TRBD1. The CDR3 protein is CASSQGQGASGRSEAFF. In DNA, the CDR3 is TGTGCCAGCAGCCAAGGCCAGGGGGCGTCAGGGCGGTCTGAAGCTTTCTTT.